This T cell receptor beta chain was recorded in a study of CD4 and CD8 cells across lung adenocarcinoma regions. The CDR3 extends over 15 amino acids. The germline gives CDR1 MGHDK, CDR2 SYGVNS. The patients had localized lung adenocarcinoma, a non-small cell subtype. A note on this clonotype: At one boundary the junction diverges from the germline segment, which might be a read error.

TCRdb analysed the PCR reads with MiXCR anew, one entry per CDR3 protein. Of under 3,500 distinct CDR3 sequences listed, roughly 58% are singletons. This chain uses TRBV25-1 with TRBJ2-5, with 8 bases identical to TRBD2. Sequencing used CD4+ T cells from the center of a lung tumor. The clonotype comes from a female donor with lung adenocarcinoma. The CD4 and CD8 labels of this study may be unreliable. DNA of the CDR3: TGTGCCAGGGGTACCGGGGGGGGTGCGGGAGAGACCCAGTATTTC. This translates into CARGTGGGAGETQYF.